This TCR beta chain was recorded in a study of blood T cell repertoires in COVID-19. Study background: The United States, Italy and Spain supplied acute and convalescent COVID-19 samples.

Method: immunoSEQ multiplex PCR; TCRdb's copy keeps in-frame clones and lacks some. The data contain 200,000 to 250,000 clones, 89% of them seen just once; the ten biggest clones take up about 4.8%. This CDR3 has 12 amino acids. CDR1 is MNHNY, CDR2 SVGAGI, per germline (reference sequence). V was clipped by 6 bases and J by 5 bases, with 11 bases between them. Material for sequencing was peripheral blood. The sequence came from a woman in her forties with acute or convalescent COVID-19. The chain is built from TRBV6-6 and TRBJ2-7; D is unclear. The CDR3 reads CASSASSNEQYV. In DNA, the CDR3 is TGTGCCAGCAGCGCGTCGAGTAACGAGCAGTACGTC.